This TCR beta chain was recorded in a study of graft-versus-host responses after intestinal transplantation. CDR3 length equals 15 residues. With V trimmed by 1 base and J by 7 bases, 0 bases remained unmatched. Germline assignment: CDR1 SNHLY and CDR2 FYNNEI. Worth noting for this clone: No antigen is known for it.

Assay: immunoSEQ multiplex PCR; the TCRdb copy retains only in-frame clones and omits some. Among about 85,000 clones listed, roughly four fifths were seen once. The TCR comes from a human donor who received an intestinal transplant. The chain has TRBV2 and TRBJ2-1, with 14 bases lining up with TRBD2. Sequencing used unstimulated CD4+ T cells sorted from spleen or lymph node cells, obtained before intestinal transplant. The CDR3 nucleotides read TGTGCCAGCAGTGAAGGACTAGCGGGGGGGAATGAGCAGTTCTTC. This gives the protein CASSEGLAGGNEQFF. The full variable domain, rest sourced from reference TRBV2 and TRBJ2-1, is EPEVTQTPSHQVTQMGQEVILRCVPISNHLYFYWYRQILGQKVEFLVSFYNNEISEKSEIFDDQFSVERPDGSNFTLKIRSTKLEDSAMYFCASSEGLAGGNEQFFGPGTRLTVL.